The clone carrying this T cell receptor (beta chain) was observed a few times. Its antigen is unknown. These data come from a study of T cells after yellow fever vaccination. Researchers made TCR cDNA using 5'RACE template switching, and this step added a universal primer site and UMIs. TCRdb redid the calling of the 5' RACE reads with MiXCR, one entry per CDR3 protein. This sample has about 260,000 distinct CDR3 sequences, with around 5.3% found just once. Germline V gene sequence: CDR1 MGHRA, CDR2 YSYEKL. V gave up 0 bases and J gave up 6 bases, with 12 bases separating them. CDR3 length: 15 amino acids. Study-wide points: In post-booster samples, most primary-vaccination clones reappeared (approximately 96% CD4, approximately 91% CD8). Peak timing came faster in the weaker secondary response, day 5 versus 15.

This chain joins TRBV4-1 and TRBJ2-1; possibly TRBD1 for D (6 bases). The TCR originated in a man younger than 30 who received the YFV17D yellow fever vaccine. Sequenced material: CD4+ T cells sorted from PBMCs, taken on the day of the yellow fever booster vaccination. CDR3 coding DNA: TGCGCCAGCAGCCAAGAGGGGGCCAGGGGCAATGAGCAGTTCTTC. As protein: CASSQEGARGNEQFF.